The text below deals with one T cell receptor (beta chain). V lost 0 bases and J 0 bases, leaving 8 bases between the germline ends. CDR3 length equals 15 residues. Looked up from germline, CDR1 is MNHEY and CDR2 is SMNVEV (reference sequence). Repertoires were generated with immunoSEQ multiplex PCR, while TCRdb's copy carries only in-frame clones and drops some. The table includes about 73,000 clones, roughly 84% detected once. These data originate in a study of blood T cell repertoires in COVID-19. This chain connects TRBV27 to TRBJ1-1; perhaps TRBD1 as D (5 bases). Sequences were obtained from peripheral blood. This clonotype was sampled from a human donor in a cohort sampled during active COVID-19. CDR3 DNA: TGTGCCAGCAGTTTATCGGGGGGAATGAACACTGAAGCTTTCTTT. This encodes CASSLSGGMNTEAFF.